This T cell receptor beta chain emerged from a study of Graves' ophthalmopathy and Graves' hyperthyroidism. The CDR3 has 14 residues. CDR1 and CDR2 from the germline V gene are SGHRS and YFSETQ. The ends lost 1 base at V and 2 bases at J; junction bases unmatched: 2. From RNA, the CDR3 regions of TCR beta chains were amplified and sequenced. Following a first-round RT-PCR that used HTBI primers, a second-round multiplex PCR was carried out. TCRdb re-called the multiplex PCR reads through MiXCR, storing one row per CDR3 protein. The repertoire holds hundreds of thousands of distinct CDR3 sequences, with approximately 15% as singletons.

The specimen was peripheral blood. The V call is TRBV5-1, the J call TRBJ2-5; 7 bases fit TRBD1. The sequence was collected from a woman younger than 30 with stable Graves' hyperthyroidism. CDR3 DNA sequence: TGCGCCAGCAGCTTGTGGGGACAGCAAGAGACCCAGTACTTC. This encodes CASSLWGQQETQYF.